This T cell receptor (beta chain) was recovered during a study of blood T cell repertoires in COVID-19. Study at large: Some COVID-19 samples were acute and others convalescent; all came from the United States, Italy and Spain.

Some clones are missing from TCRdb's copy, which holds only in-frame ones; the method was immunoSEQ multiplex PCR. The sample carries approximately 280,000 clones, 80% to 90% recorded once. The CDR3 has 14 amino acids. The V segment lost 5 bases and the J segment 2 bases; nucleotides outside the gene matches: 3. CDR1 MNHEY and CDR2 SVGAGI come from the germline V gene. This chain uses TRBV6-5 with TRBJ1-3; 7 nucleotides agree with TRBD1. Input material: peripheral blood. The clonotype was recovered from a woman between 70 and 85 years old with acute or convalescent COVID-19. This CDR3 is CASSPGQAGNTIYF. CDR3 in DNA: TGTGCCAGCAGTCCCGGACAGGCTGGAAACACCATATATTTT.